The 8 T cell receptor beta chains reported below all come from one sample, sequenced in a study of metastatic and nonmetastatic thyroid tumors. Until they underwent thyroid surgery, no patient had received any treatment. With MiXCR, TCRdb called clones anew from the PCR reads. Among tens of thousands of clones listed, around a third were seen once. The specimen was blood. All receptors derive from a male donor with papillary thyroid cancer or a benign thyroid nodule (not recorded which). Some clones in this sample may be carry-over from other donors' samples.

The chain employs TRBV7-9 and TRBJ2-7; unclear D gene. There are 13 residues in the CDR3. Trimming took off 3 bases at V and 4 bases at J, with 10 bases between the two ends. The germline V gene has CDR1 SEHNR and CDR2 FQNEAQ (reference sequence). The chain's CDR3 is CASSFPGEYEQYF. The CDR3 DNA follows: TGTGCCAGCAGCTTCCCTGGCGAGTACGAGCAGTACTTC.

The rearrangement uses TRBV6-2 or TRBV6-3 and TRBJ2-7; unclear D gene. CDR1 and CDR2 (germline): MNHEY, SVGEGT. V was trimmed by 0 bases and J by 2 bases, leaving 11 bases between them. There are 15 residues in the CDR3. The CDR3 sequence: CASSYSRGTAYEQYF. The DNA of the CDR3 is TGTGCCAGCAGTTACTCTCGAGGAACTGCCTACGAGCAGTACTTC.

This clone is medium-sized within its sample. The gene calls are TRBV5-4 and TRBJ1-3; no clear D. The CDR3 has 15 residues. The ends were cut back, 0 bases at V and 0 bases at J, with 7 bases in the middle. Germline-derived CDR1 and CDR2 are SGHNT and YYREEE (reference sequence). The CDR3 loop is CASSLAQFSGNTIYF. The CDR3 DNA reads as TGTGCCAGCAGCTTGGCGCAGTTCTCTGGAAACACCATATATTTT.

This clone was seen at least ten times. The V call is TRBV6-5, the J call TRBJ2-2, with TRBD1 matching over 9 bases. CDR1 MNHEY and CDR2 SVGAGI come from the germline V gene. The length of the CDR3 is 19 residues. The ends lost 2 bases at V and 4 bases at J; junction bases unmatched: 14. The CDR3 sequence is CASSYPPGQGATSTGELFF. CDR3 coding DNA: TGTGCCAGCAGTTACCCCCCGGGACAGGGAGCGACAAGCACCGGGGAGCTGTTTTTT.

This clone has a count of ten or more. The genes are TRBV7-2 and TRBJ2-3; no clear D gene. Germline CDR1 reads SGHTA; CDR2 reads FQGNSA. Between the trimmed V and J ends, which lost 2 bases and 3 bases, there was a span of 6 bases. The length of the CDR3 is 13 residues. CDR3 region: CASSLPVTDTQYF. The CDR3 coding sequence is TGTGCCAGCAGCTTACCGGTGACAGATACGCAGTATTTT.

For the CDR3, the DNA is TGCAGTGCTACTATACCGGGACTCGGTAGCAATCAGCCCCAGCATTTT. Amino acid sequence: CSATIPGLGSNQPQHF. The chain recombines TRBV20-1 with TRBJ1-5, with D possibly being TRBD1 (5 bases). The CDR3 is 16 amino acids. The V gene lost 4 bases and the J gene lost 0 bases, with 16 bases spanning the gap. Germline V lookup: CDR1 DFQATT, CDR2 SNEGSKA (reference sequence).

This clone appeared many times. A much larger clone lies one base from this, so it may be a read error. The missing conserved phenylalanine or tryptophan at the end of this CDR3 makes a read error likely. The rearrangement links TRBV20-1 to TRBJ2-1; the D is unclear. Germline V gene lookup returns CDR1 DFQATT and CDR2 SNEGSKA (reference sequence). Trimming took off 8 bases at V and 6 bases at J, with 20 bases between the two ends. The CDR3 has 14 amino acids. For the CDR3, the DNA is TGCAGTCCAACCCCAGACTTGAGAGTCAATGAGCAGTTCGTC. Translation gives CSPTPDLRVNEQFV.

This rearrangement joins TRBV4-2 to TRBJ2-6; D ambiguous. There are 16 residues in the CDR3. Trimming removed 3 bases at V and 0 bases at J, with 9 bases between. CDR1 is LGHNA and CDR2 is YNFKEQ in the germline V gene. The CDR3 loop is CASSQASRSGANVLTF. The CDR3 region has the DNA TGTGCCAGCAGCCAGGCCTCGCGCTCTGGGGCCAACGTCCTGACTTTC.